The 2 T cell receptor beta chains reported below all come from one sample, sequenced in a study of breast tumors, draining lymph nodes, adjacent tissues. TCRdb reprocessed the multiplex PCR reads with MiXCR, giving one entry per CDR3 protein. The sample includes approximately 13,000 distinct CDR3 sequences, about 36% of them seen just once. What was sequenced was breast tumor tissue. These receptors all come from a female donor with breast cancer. Some clones in this sample may be carry-over from other donors' samples.

At least ten counts were recorded for this clonotype. This chain connects TRBV29-1 to TRBJ2-4, with 10 bases identical to TRBD1. This CDR3 has 15 amino acids. The J segment lost 2 bases and the V segment lost 3 bases, leaving 4 bases of the junction unmatched. From germline, CDR1 is SQVTM and CDR2 ANQGSEA. Written as DNA, the CDR3 is TGCAGCGTTGATCCGGGACAGGGGACCAAAAACATTCAGTACTTC. Its protein product is CSVDPGQGTKNIQYF.

In this sample, this clonotype turned up a few times. The chain joins TRBV18 to TRBJ2-2, with unresolved D. CDR3 length: 13 amino acids. Germline CDR1 KGHSH, CDR2 LQKENI. With 2 bases removed from V and 10 bases from J, the gap between germline ends came to 11 bases. In DNA, the CDR3 is TGTGCCAGCTCACCAGCGGCAATCGAGGAGCTGTTTTTT. This codes for CASSPAAIEELFF.